The clone carrying this T cell receptor (beta chain) was observed a handful of times. The antigen is undetermined. These data originate in a study of T-cell reconstitution after alpha-beta-depleted transplantation in children. Study results and caveats: Surviving recipient cells, namely T cells and thymic progenitors, were the source of high day-60 TCRbeta diversity in some patients. Reports say that about two months after transplant, the alpha-beta T cells came out of several hundred graft clones that had expanded. From newly produced T cells came most of the T-cell counts and diversity one year after transplant.

Unique molecular identifiers were incorporated when the TCRbeta library was constructed. TCRdb ran MiXCR on the PCR reads and lists one entry per CDR3 protein. The data show around 250,000 distinct CDR3 sequences, around 25% seen once. In germline, CDR1 is DFQATT, CDR2 SNEGSKA (reference sequence). CDR3 size: 12 residues. V dropped 5 bases and J dropped 2 bases, with 7 bases sitting between them. The receptor was isolated from a girl aged 2-10 years with Fanconi anemia, due to receive a stem cell transplant. The chain combines TRBV20-1 with TRBJ1-5; perhaps TRBD1 as D (6 bases). The input for sequencing was PBMCs, taken before TCRalphabeta/CD19-depleted stem cell transplant. The CDR3 region is CSARTGNQPQHF. CDR3 nucleotides: TGCAGTGCTCGGACAGGCAATCAGCCCCAGCATTTT.